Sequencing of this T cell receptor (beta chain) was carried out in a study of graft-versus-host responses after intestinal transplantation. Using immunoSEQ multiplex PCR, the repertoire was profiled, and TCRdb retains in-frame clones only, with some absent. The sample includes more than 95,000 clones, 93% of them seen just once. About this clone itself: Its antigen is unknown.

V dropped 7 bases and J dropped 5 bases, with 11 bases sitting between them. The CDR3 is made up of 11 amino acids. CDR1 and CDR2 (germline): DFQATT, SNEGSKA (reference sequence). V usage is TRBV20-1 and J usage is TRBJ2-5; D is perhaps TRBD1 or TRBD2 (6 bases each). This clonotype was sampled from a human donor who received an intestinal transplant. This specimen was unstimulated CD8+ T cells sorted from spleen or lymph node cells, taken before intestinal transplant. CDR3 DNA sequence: TGCAGTGAGGAAGGGGGGGAGACCCAGTACTTC. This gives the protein CSEEGGETQYF.